This T cell receptor (beta chain) was observed in a study of technical replicates of blood from a few donors. Germline loops: CDR1 MNHEY, CDR2 SMNVEV (reference sequence). V was trimmed by 5 bases and J by 5 bases, leaving 15 bases between them. This CDR3 region has 14 residues. Clones were read by immunoSEQ multiplex PCR, and TCRdb kept only the in-frame ones, dropping some. The sample includes 60,000 to 65,000 clones, approximately 83% of them seen just once. This clone was recorded once. The sequenced sample was PBMCs. The genes are TRBV27 and TRBJ2-5; D ambiguous. The source of this sequence is a human donor in good health. Some clones in this sample may be carry-over from other donors' samples. The CDR3 DNA is TGTGCCAGCAGTCGCTTGCTAGATGGTGAGACCCAGTACTTC. It translates to CASSRLLDGETQYF.